This is a list of T cell receptor beta chains from one sample in a study of blood T cell repertoires in COVID-19. TCRdb's table, derived via immunoSEQ multiplex PCR, lists solely in-frame clones and lacks some. The table has about 190,000 clones, about 85% seen once. Material: peripheral blood. The receptors originated from a man younger than 45 with acute or convalescent COVID-19. Each CDR3 is given with its conserved first and last residue. D genes are given only for firm matches. Size is stated for part of the rows, as once, few or many counts, or as a class when the clone is expanded.

v_gene	d_gene	abundance	j_gene	CDR3aa	CDR3nt
TRBV11-2	TRBD2	-	TRBJ2-2	CASSPPGLAGVGTGELFF	TGTGCCAGCAGCCCCCCCGGACTAGCGGGAGTGGGTACCGGGGAGCTGTTTTTT
TRBV6-5	TRBD1	-	TRBJ1-2	CASRGQGTNYGYTF	TGTGCCAGCAGGGGACAGGGCACTAACTATGGCTACACCTTC
TRBV11-3	-	-	TRBJ2-1	CASSSSGTQLVNEQFF	TGTGCCAGCAGCTCGTCAGGGACTCAGTTGGTCAATGAGCAGTTCTTC
TRBV28	-	-	TRBJ1-2	CASSSGSGGYTF	TGTGCCAGCAGCTCTGGTTCGGGAGGCTACACCTTC
TRBV28	TRBD2	-	TRBJ2-1	CASSRASGSNEQFF	TGTGCCAGCAGTCGGGCTAGCGGGAGCAATGAGCAGTTCTTC
TRBV6-5	TRBD1	once	TRBJ2-7	CASRTGGRRYEQYF	TGTGCCAGCAGGACAGGGGGCAGGAGGTACGAGCAGTACTTC
TRBV27	-	-	TRBJ2-2	CASSLFALVKANTGELFF	TGTGCCAGCAGTTTATTTGCCCTAGTGAAAGCGAACACCGGGGAGCTGTTTTTT
TRBV6-6	TRBD1	-	TRBJ1-1	CASSAPQGRGTEAFF	TGTGCCAGCAGTGCCCCACAGGGGAGAGGCACTGAAGCTTTCTTT
TRBV27	-	-	TRBJ2-2	CASKHQGLSGELFF	TGTGCCAGCAAGCACCAGGGGTTGTCCGGGGAGCTGTTTTTT
TRBV6-5	TRBD1	-	TRBJ1-5	CASSSTGTGGFQPQHF	TGTGCCAGCAGTTCAACCGGGACAGGGGGCTTTCAGCCCCAGCATTTT
TRBV6-1	TRBD1	-	TRBJ2-5	CASSDPRQGRRETQYF	TGTGCCAGCAGTGATCCCCGACAGGGGAGAAGAGAGACCCAGTACTTC
TRBV5-1	TRBD1	-	TRBJ1-6	CASSLEDRGNSPLHF	TGCGCCAGCAGCTTGGAGGACAGGGGAAATTCACCCCTCCACTTT
TRBV3-1/TRBV3-2	TRBD2	-	TRBJ2-7	CASSQSWTSDEQYF	TGTGCCAGCAGCCAATCCTGGACTAGTGACGAGCAGTACTTC
TRBV2	-	-	TRBJ1-6	CASSDRQSSYNSPLHF	TGTGCCAGCAGTGACAGACAGAGCTCCTATAATTCACCCCTCCACTTT
TRBV28	-	-	TRBJ2-5	CASGVEGVRAQYF	TGTGCCAGCGGGGTAGAGGGGGTCCGGGCCCAGTACTTC
TRBV28	-	many	TRBJ2-3	CASSSGLTDTQYF	TGTGCCAGCAGTTCGGGACTCACAGATACGCAGTATTTT
TRBV6-5	-	-	TRBJ2-2	CASRAQDTGELFF	TGTGCCAGCAGGGCCCAGGACACCGGGGAGCTGTTTTTT
TRBV28	-	-	TRBJ2-3	CASRSGGATDTQYF	TGTGCCAGCAGGTCTGGCGGGGCCACAGATACGCAGTATTTT
TRBV6-1	-	few	TRBJ2-5	CASSELGGPRETQYF	TGTGCCAGCAGTGAACTGGGGGGGCCTCGAGAGACCCAGTACTTC
TRBV6-5	TRBD1	-	TRBJ1-1	CASSYSEDRDTEAFF	TGTGCCAGCAGTTACTCCGAGGACAGGGACACTGAAGCTTTCTTT
TRBV25-1	-	-	TRBJ1-1	CASRTDANTEAFF	TGTGCCAGCAGGACAGATGCGAACACTGAAGCTTTCTTT
TRBV19	-	-	TRBJ1-3	CASKLGVSGNTIYF	TGTGCCAGTAAATTGGGCGTCTCTGGAAACACCATATATTTT
TRBV28	TRBD2	-	TRBJ2-1	CASSLSLAGTNEQFF	TGTGCCAGCAGTTTATCCCTAGCGGGGACCAATGAGCAGTTCTTC
TRBV6-5	-	-	TRBJ1-1	CAPGKAGKQNTEAFF	TGTGCCCCCGGAAAAGCAGGCAAACAGAACACTGAAGCTTTCTTT
TRBV18	TRBD1	-	TRBJ1-5	CASSPFRSPTGGNQPQHF	TGTGCCAGCTCCCCGTTTCGATCTCCGACAGGGGGTAATCAGCCCCAGCATTTT
TRBV28	TRBD1	-	TRBJ1-2	CASSYRGGGYTF	TGTGCCAGCAGCTACAGGGGGGGCGGCTACACCTTC
TRBV4-1	-	-	TRBJ2-6	CASSQVGVSGANVLTF	TGCGCCAGCAGCCAAGTAGGGGTCTCTGGGGCCAACGTCCTGACTTTC
TRBV18	TRBD1	-	TRBJ1-1	CASSRIQGGTEAFF	TGTGCCAGCTCACGAATACAGGGGGGCACTGAAGCTTTCTTT
TRBV5-1	TRBD1	-	TRBJ1-4	CASLTGTGKANEKLFF	TGCGCCAGCCTAACCGGGACAGGGAAGGCTAATGAAAAACTGTTTTTT
TRBV6-5	-	-	TRBJ2-1	CASSRTRTVANEQFF	TGTGCCAGCAGCCGAACCAGGACAGTAGCAAATGAGCAGTTCTTC
TRBV19	-	-	TRBJ1-6	CASSIRSSYNSPLHF	TGTGCCAGTAGTATACGGAGCTCCTATAATTCACCCCTCCACTTT
TRBV6-6	TRBD2	-	TRBJ2-3	CAISGSGSDTQYF	TGTGCCATAAGCGGGAGCGGGTCAGATACGCAGTATTTT
TRBV5-1	-	-	TRBJ2-2	CASSLVSGSTGELFF	TGCGCCAGCAGCTTGGTTTCGGGGTCCACCGGGGAGCTGTTTTTT
TRBV5-8	TRBD2	once	TRBJ2-3	CASSEISGGDFTDTQYF	TGTGCCAGCAGCGAAATTAGCGGGGGGGACTTCACAGATACGCAGTATTTT
TRBV6-1	-	-	TRBJ1-5	CASSELGRVKYQPQHF	TGTGCCAGCAGTGAGTTAGGCAGGGTAAAGTATCAGCCCCAGCATTTT
TRBV9	TRBD2	-	TRBJ2-7	CASSVGGSGSPEQYF	TGTGCCAGCAGCGTAGGAGGTAGCGGGAGCCCCGAGCAGTACTTC
TRBV19	TRBD1	-	TRBJ1-1	CASSITGGSEAFF	TGTGCCAGTAGTATTACAGGGGGCTCTGAAGCTTTCTTT
TRBV18	-	few	TRBJ2-7	CASLEGTGVYEQYF	TGTGCCAGCTTGGAGGGAACCGGGGTCTACGAGCAGTACTTC
TRBV3-1/TRBV3-2	TRBD2	once	TRBJ2-7	CASSHSGGGYEQYF	TGTGCCAGCAGCCATAGCGGGGGGGGCTACGAGCAGTACTTC
TRBV2	TRBD1	-	TRBJ2-5	CASTQGALETQYF	TGTGCCAGCACTCAGGGGGCGCTAGAGACCCAGTACTTC
TRBV19	-	-	TRBJ1-1	CASSTHQSGEAFF	TGTGCCAGTAGTACCCATCAATCAGGGGAAGCTTTCTTT
TRBV5-1	-	-	TRBJ2-5	CASSPSASVETQYF	TGCGCCAGCTCCCCCTCGGCTAGCGTAGAGACCCAGTACTTC
TRBV19	-	-	TRBJ2-1	CASKGGNYNEQFF	TGTGCCAGTAAAGGCGGCAACTACAATGAGCAGTTCTTC
TRBV29-1	-	-	TRBJ2-5	CAYNAGYQETQYF	TGCGCGTATAACGCGGGCTACCAAGAGACCCAGTACTTC
TRBV30	-	-	TRBJ2-1	CAWADRPPFNEQFF	TGTGCCTGGGCAGACAGGCCCCCCTTCAATGAGCAGTTCTTC
TRBV4-1	-	-	TRBJ1-4	CASSPWGAANEKLFF	TGCGCCAGCAGCCCCTGGGGCGCAGCTAATGAAAAACTGTTTTTT
TRBV7-6	-	-	TRBJ2-7	CASSPSGDSNYEQYF	TGTGCCAGCAGTCCTTCGGGAGACTCGAACTACGAGCAGTACTTC
TRBV7-9	-	few	TRBJ2-7	CASSLGQRDEQYF	TGTGCCAGCAGTCTCGGCCAGCGGGACGAGCAGTACTTC
TRBV19	-	-	TRBJ1-5	CASRTLDRTQPQHF	TGTGCCAGTAGGACCCTCGACAGAACTCAGCCCCAGCATTTT
TRBV6-5	-	few	TRBJ1-4	CASTSIRATNEKLFF	TGTGCCAGCACCTCGATCAGGGCAACTAATGAAAAACTGTTTTTT